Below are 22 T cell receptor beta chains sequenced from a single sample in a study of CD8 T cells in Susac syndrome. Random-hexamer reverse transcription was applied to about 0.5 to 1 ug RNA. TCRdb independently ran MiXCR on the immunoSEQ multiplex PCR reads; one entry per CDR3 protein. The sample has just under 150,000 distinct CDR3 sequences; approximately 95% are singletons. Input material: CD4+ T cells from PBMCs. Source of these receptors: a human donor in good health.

The CDR3 bases are TGTGCCAGCAGCCAAGATCCAGGACAGGATTACAATGAGCAGTTCTTC. It encodes CASSQDPGQDYNEQFF. This chain links TRBV3-1 with TRBJ2-1; 7 bases map to TRBD1. The CDR3 is 16 amino acids. Looked up from germline, CDR1 is LGHDT and CDR2 is YNNKEL (reference sequence). With 0 bases clipped from V and 4 bases from J, the junction kept 6 bases outside the gene matches.

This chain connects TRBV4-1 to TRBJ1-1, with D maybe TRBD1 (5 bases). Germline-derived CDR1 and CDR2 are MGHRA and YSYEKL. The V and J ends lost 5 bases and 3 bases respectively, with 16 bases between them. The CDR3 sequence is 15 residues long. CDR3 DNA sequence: TGCGCCAGCAGCACGACAGCCGGGAGGTACACTGAAGCTTTCTTT. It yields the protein CASSTTAGRYTEAFF.

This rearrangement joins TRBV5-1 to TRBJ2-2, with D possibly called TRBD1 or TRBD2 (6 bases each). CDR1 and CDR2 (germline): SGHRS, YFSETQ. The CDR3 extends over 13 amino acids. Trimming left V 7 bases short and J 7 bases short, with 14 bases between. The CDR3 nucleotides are TGCGCCAGCGGACAGACGGGGGACGGGGAGCTGTTTTTT. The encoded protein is CASGQTGDGELFF. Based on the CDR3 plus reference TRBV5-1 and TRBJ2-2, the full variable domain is KAGVTQTPRYLIKTRGQQVTLSCSPISGHRSVSWYQQTPGQGLQFLFEYFSETQRNKGNFPGRFSGRQFSNSRSEMNVSTLELGDSALYLCASGQTGDGELFFGEGSRLTVL.

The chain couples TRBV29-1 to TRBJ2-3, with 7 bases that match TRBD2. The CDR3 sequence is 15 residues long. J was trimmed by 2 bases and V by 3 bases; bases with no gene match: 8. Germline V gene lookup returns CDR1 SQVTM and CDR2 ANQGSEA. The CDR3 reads CSVEALADPTDTQYF. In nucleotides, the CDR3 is TGCAGCGTTGAGGCCCTAGCGGACCCCACAGATACGCAGTATTTT.

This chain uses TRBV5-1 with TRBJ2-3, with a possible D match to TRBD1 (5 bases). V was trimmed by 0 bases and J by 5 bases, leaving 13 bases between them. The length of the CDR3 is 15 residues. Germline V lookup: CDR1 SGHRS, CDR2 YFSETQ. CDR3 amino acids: CASSLGGRAGDTQYF. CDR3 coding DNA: TGCGCCAGCAGCTTGGGGGGCAGGGCTGGAGATACGCAGTATTTT.

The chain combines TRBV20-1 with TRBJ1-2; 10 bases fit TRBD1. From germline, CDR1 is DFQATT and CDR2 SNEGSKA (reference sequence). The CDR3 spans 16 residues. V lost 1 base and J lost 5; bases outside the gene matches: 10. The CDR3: CSARAIAGTGVYGYTF. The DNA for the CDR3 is TGCAGTGCTAGAGCCATCGCCGGGACAGGGGTATATGGCTACACCTTC.

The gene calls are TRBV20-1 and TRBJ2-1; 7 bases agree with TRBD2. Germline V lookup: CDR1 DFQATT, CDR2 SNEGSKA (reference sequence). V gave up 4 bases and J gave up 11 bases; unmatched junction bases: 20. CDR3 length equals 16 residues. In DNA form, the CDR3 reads TGCAGTGCTACCCCGACTAGCCGGGTAGCGGGCGTGAAGCAGTTCTTC. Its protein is CSATPTSRVAGVKQFF.

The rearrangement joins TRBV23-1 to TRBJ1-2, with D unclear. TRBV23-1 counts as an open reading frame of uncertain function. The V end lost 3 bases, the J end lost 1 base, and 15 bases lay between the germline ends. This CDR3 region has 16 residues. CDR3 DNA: TGCGCCAGCAGTCAGGTGGGCCTTCCCCTTAACTATGGCTACACCTTC. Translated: CASSQVGLPLNYGYTF.

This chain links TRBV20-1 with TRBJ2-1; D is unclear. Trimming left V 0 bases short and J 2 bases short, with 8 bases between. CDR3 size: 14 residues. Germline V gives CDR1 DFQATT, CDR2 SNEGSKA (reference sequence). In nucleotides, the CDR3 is TGCAGTGCTAGAGAACTCGACCCCTACAATGAGCAGTTCTTC. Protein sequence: CSARELDPYNEQFF.

This chain's CDR3 is CASSWGTSGKGEQFF. The CDR3 coding sequence is TGTGCCAGCAGTTGGGGGACTAGCGGGAAGGGTGAGCAGTTCTTC. The chain is built from TRBV6-5 and TRBJ2-1; 13 bases match TRBD2. CDR1 and CDR2 (germline): MNHEY, SVGAGI. The CDR3 runs to 15 residues. V dropped 4 bases and J dropped 9; count of bases not matched to a gene: 6.

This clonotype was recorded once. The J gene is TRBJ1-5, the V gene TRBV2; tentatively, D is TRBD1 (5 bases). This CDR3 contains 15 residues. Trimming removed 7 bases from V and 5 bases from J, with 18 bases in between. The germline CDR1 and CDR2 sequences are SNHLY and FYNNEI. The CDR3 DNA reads TGTGCCAGCACTTATTTTGGGGGGAGAGATCAGCCCCAGCATTTT. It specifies CASTYFGGRDQPQHF. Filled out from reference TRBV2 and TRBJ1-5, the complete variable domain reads EPEVTQTPSHQVTQMGQEVILRCVPISNHLYFYWYRQILGQKVEFLVSFYNNEISEKSEIFDDQFSVERPDGSNFTLKIRSTKLEDSAMYFCASTYFGGRDQPQHFGDGTRLSIL.

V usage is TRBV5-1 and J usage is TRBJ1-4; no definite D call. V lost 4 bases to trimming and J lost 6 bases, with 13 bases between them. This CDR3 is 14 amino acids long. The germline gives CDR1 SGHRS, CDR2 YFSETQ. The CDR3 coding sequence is TGCGCCAGCAGCCTCGGTGGGTCGGATGAAAAACTGTTTTTT. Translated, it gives CASSLGGSDEKLFF. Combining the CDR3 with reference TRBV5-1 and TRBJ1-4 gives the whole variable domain KAGVTQTPRYLIKTRGQQVTLSCSPISGHRSVSWYQQTPGQGLQFLFEYFSETQRNKGNFPGRFSGRQFSNSRSEMNVSTLELGDSALYLCASSLGGSDEKLFFGSGTQLSVL.

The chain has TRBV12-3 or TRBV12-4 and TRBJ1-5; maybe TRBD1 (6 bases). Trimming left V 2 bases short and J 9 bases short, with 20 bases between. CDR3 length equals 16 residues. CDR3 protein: CASSLRQTGGRGPQHF. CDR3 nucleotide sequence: TGTGCCAGCAGTTTACGGCAGACGGGGGGGCGAGGGCCCCAGCATTTT.

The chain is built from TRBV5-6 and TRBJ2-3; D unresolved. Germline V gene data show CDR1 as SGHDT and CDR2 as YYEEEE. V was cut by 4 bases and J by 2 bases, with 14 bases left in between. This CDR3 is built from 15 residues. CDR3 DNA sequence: TGTGCCAGCAGCCGCATACTTGCCCCCACAGATACGCAGTATTTT. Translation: CASSRILAPTDTQYF.

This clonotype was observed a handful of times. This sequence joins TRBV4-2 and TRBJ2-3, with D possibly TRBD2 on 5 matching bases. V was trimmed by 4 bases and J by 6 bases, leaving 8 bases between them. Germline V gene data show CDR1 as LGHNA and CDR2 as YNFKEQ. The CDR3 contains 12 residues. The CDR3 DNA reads TGTGCCAGCAGCCTATCTAGCGATACGCAGTATTTT. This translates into CASSLSSDTQYF.

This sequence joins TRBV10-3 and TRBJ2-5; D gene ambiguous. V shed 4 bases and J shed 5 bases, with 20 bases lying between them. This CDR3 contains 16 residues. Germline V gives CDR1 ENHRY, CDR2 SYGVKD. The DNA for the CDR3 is TGTGCCATCAGTGTGGGCAGGTCTATAACATCGGAGACCCAGTACTTC. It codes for CAISVGRSITSETQYF.

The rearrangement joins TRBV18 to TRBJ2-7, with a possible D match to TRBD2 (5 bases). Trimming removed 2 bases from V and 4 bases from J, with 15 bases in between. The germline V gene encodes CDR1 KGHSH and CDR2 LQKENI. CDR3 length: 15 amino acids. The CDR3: CASSPGPTGTYEQYF. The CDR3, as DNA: TGTGCCAGCTCACCAGGACCGACGGGAACGTACGAGCAGTACTTC.

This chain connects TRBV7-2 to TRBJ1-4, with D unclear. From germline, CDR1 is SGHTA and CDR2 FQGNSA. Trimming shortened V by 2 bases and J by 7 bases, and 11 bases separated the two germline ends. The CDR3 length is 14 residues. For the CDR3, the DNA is TGTGCCAGCAGCTTATTTTCCGGTCCTGAAAAACTGTTTTTT. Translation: CASSLFSGPEKLFF.

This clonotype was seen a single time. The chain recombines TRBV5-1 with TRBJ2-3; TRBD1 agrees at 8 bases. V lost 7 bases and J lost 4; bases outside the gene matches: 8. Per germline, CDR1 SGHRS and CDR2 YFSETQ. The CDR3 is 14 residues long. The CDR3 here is CASGQGLGADTQYF. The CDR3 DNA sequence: TGCGCCAGCGGACAGGGTTTAGGCGCAGATACGCAGTATTTT.

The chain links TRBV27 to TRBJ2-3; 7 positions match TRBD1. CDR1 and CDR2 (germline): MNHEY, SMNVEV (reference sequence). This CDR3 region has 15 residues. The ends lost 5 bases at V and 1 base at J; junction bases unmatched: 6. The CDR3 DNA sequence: TGTGCCAGCAGTCGACAGGGCTTTGGCACAGATACGCAGTATTTT. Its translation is CASSRQGFGTDTQYF.

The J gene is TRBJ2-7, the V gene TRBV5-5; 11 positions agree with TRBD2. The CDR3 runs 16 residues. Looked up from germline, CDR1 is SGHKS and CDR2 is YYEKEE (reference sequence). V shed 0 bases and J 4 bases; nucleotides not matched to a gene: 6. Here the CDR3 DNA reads TGTGCCAGCAGCTTGGGGTTTAGCGGGAGGGCTTACGAGCAGTACTTC. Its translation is CASSLGFSGRAYEQYF.

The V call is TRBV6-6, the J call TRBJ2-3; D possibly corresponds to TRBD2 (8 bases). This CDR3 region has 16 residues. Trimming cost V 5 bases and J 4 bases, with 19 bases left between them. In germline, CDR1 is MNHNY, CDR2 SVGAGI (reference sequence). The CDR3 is CASSPHGSGTADTQYF. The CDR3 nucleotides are TGTGCCAGCAGTCCCCATGGTAGCGGGACAGCAGATACGCAGTATTTT.